What follows describes a single T cell receptor beta chain. The antigen is not known. This entry belongs to a study of cytomegalovirus exposure and HLA in healthy donors. Overall study findings and caveats: The dataset shows that most TCR sequences were rare, while some public TCRs occurred in many donors.

The primer mix had 60 Vbeta and 13 Jbeta primers. Produced via immunoSEQ multiplex PCR; TCRdb's table is partial and in-frame only. In the table there are about 130,000 clones, roughly 70% of which are singletons. V was shortened by 6 bases and J by 0 bases, with 9 bases between the two germline ends. Germline values: CDR1 MNHEY, CDR2 SVGAGI. CDR3 length: 14 residues. The source is a woman aged 60-70 years in good health and CMV-seropositive. The chain is built from TRBV6-5 and TRBJ1-3; a possible D gene is TRBD1 (5 bases). The sequencing input was PBMCs. The CDR3 loop reads CASRQEPSGNTIYF. The CDR3 DNA sequence: TGTGCCAGCAGACAGGAACCCTCTGGAAACACCATATATTTT.